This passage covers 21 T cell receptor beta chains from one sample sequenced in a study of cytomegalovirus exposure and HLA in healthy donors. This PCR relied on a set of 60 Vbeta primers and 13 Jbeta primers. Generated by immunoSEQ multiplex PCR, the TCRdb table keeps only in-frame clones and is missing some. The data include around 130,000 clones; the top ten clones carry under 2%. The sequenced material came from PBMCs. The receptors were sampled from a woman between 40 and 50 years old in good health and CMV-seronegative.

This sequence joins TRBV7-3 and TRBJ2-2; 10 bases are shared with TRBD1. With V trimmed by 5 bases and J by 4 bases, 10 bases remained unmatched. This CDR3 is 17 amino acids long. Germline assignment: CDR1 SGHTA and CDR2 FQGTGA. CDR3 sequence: CASSPDRDRGITGELFF. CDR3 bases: TGTGCCAGCAGCCCGGACAGGGACAGGGGTATCACCGGGGAGCTGTTTTTT.

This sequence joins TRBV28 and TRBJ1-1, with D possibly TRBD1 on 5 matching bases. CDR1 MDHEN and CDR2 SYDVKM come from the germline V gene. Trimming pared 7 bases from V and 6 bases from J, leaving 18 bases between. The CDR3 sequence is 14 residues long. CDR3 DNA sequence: TGTGCCAGCAAGTTCGGGGGTATTGGCGCTGAAGCTTTCTTT. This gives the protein CASKFGGIGAEAFF.

CDR3 region: CASGIGQGYGYTF. The CDR3 DNA reads as TGTGCCAGCGGTATAGGACAGGGCTATGGCTACACCTTC. The V and J genes are TRBV25-1 and TRBJ1-2, with 8 bases aligning to TRBD1. Germline V CDR1 and CDR2: MGHDK, SYGVNS. The CDR3 runs 13 residues. After removal of 8 bases from V and 4 bases from J, the junction contained 6 bases not matched to a gene.

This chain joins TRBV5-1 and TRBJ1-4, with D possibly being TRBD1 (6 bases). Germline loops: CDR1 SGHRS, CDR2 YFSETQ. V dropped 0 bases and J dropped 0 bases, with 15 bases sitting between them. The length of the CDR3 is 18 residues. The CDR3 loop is CASSLAQRGGTTNEKLFF. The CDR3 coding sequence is TGCGCCAGCAGCTTGGCCCAAAGAGGGGGAACAACTAATGAAAAACTGTTTTTT. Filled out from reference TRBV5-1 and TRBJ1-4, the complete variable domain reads KAGVTQTPRYLIKTRGQQVTLSCSPISGHRSVSWYQQTPGQGLQFLFEYFSETQRNKGNFPGRFSGRQFSNSRSEMNVSTLELGDSALYLCASSLAQRGGTTNEKLFFGSGTQLSVL.

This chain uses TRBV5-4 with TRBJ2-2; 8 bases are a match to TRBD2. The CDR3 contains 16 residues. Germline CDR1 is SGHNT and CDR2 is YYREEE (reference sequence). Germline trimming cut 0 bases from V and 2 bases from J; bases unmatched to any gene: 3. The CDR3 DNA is TGTGCCAGCAGCTTGGAAGCGGGGGCTAACACCGGGGAGCTGTTTTTT. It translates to CASSLEAGANTGELFF.

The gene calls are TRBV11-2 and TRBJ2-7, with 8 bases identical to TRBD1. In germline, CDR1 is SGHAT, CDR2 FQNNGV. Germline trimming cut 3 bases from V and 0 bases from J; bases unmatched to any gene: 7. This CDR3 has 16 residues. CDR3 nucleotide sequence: TGTGCCAGCAGCTTTGCAGGGACAGGAACCTCCTACGAGCAGTACGTC. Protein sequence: CASSFAGTGTSYEQYV.

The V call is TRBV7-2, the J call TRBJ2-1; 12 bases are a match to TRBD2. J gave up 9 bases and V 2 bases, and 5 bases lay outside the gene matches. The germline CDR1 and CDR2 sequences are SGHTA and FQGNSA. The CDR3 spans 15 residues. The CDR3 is CASSLTSGGPTEQFF. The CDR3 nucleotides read TGTGCCAGCAGCTTAACTAGCGGGGGGCCTACTGAGCAGTTCTTC.

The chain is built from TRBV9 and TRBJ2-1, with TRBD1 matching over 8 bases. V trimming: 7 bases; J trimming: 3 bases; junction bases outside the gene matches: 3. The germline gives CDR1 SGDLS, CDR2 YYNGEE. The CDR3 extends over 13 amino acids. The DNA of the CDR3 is TGTGCCAGCGGAGGACAGGGCTACAATGAGCAGTTCTTC. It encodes CASGGQGYNEQFF.

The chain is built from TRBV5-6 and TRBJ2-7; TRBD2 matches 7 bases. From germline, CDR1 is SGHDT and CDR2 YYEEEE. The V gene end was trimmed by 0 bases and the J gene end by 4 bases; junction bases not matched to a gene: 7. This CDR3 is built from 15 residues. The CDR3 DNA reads TGTGCCAGCAGCTTGGCAGCAGGGAGGGGATACGAGCAGTACGTC. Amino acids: CASSLAAGRGYEQYV.

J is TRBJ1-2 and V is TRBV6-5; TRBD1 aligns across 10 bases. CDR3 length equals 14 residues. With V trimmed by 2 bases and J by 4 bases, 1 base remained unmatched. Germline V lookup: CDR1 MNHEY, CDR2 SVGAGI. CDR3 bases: TGTGCCAGCAGTTACGGACAGGGGGTCTATGGCTACACCTTC. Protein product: CASSYGQGVYGYTF.

CDR3 in amino acids: CASSDTGTGRTGELFF. The CDR3 nucleotides are TGCGCCAGCAGCGACACCGGGACAGGGCGCACCGGGGAGCTGTTTTTT. The V and J genes are TRBV4-3 and TRBJ2-2; 9 nucleotides line up with TRBD1. The CDR3 covers 16 residues. CDR1 is LGHNA, CDR2 YSLEER, per germline. J was trimmed by 4 bases and V by 5 bases; bases with no gene match: 8.

CDR3 bases: TGTGCCAGCAGAGCAAGCGGGGGGGCCTACAATGAGCAGTTCTTC. It codes for CASRASGGAYNEQFF. This chain connects TRBV6-5 to TRBJ2-1; 10 nucleotides agree with TRBD2. Per germline, CDR1 MNHEY and CDR2 SVGAGI. Unmatched junction bases numbered 4, after V lost 6 bases and J lost 2 bases. This CDR3 is 15 amino acids long.

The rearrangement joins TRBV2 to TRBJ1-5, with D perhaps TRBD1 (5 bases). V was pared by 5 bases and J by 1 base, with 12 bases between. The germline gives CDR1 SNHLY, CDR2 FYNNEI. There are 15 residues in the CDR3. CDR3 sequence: CASSLVSGSNQPQHF. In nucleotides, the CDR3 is TGTGCCAGCAGTTTAGTGTCAGGGAGCAATCAGCCCCAGCATTTT.

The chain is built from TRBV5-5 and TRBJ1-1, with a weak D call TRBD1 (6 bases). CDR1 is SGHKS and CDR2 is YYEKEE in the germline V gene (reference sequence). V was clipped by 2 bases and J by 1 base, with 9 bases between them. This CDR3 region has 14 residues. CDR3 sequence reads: CASSFRQENTEAFF. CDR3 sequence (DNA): TGTGCCAGCAGCTTCCGACAGGAGAACACTGAAGCTTTCTTT. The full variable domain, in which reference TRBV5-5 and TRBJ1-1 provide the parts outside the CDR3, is DAGVTQSPTHLIKTRGQQVTLRCSPISGHKSVSWYQQVLGQGPQFIFQYYEKEERGRGNFPDRFSARQFPNYSSELNVNALLLGDSALYLCASSFRQENTEAFFGQGTRLTVV.

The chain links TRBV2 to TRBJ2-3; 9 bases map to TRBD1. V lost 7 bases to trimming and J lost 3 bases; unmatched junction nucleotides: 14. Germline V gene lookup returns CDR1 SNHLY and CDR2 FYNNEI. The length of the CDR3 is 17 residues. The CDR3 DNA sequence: TGTGCCAGCAACCGTTTGACAGGGGGGGTAGTTACAGATACGCAGTATTTT. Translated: CASNRLTGGVVTDTQYF.

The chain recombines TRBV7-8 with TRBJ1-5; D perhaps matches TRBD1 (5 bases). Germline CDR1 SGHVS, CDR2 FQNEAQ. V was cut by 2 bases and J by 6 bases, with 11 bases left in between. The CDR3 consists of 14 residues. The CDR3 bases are TGTGCCAGCAGCTTACCAGGGATGGGTCAGCCCCAGCATTTT. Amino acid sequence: CASSLPGMGQPQHF.

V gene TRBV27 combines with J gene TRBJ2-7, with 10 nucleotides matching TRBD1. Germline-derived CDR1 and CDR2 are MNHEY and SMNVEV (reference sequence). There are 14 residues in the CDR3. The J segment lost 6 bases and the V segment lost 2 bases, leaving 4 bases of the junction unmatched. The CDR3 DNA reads TGTGCCAGCAGTTTAAGGGACAGGGGCGCCGAGCAGTACTTC. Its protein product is CASSLRDRGAEQYF.

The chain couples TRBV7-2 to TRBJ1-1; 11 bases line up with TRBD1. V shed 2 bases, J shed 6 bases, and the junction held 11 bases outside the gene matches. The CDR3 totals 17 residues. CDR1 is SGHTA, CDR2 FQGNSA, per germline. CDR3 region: CASSLRRGQGGVSEAFF. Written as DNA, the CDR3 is TGTGCCAGCAGCTTAAGAAGGGGACAGGGGGGCGTTTCTGAAGCTTTCTTT. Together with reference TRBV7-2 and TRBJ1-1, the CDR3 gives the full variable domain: GAGVSQSPSNKVTEKGKDVELRCDPISGHTALYWYRQSLGQGLEFLIYFQGNSAPDKSGLPSDRFSAERTGGSVSTLTIQRTQQEDSAVYLCASSLRRGQGGVSEAFFGQGTRLTVV.

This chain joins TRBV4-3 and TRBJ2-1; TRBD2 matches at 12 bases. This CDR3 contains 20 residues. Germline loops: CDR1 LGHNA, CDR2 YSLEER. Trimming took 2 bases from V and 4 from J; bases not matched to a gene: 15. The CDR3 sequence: CASSQSPVLAGGPGYNEQFF. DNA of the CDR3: TGCGCCAGCAGCCAATCTCCCGTACTAGCGGGGGGTCCGGGTTACAATGAGCAGTTCTTC.

In DNA, the CDR3 is TGTGCCAGCAGCTTAGTCGAGGAGGGTGAAAAACTGTTTTTT. As protein: CASSLVEEGEKLFF. The V and J genes are TRBV7-2 and TRBJ1-4; D remains ambiguous. The CDR3 consists of 14 residues. The V end was cut by 1 base, the J end by 7 bases, with 10 bases between. Germline values: CDR1 SGHTA, CDR2 FQGNSA.

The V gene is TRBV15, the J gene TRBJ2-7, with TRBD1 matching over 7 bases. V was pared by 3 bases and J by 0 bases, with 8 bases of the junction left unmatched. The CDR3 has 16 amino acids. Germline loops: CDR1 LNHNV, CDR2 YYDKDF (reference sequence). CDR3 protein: CATSSLHRGRSYEQYF. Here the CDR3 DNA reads TGTGCCACCAGCAGTCTCCACAGGGGCCGCTCCTACGAGCAGTACTTC.